This T cell receptor beta chain was found in a study of OX40 agonist ivuxolimab in advanced cancers. Overall study context: Patients' therapy was ivuxolimab, an antibody that acts as an agonist of OX40 (CD134).

V lost 2 bases to trimming and J lost 1 base; unmatched junction nucleotides: 7. Germline-derived CDR1 and CDR2 are MNHEY and SMNVEV (reference sequence). CDR3 length: 18 amino acids. Of note for this clone: Antigen: not known.

The repertoire was sequenced with immunoSEQ multiplex PCR; TCRdb's copy has only in-frame clones and lacks some. Among around 57,000 clones listed, 92% were seen once. Points from the study as a whole: The CD4+ and CD8+ T cells in the blood had expanded clonally by week 6 at 0.1 to 3.0 mg/kg.

V usage is TRBV27 and J usage is TRBJ2-1; 11 nucleotides agree with TRBD2. The sample in question was CD4+ or CD8+ T cells sorted from blood, obtained in a trial of the OX40 agonist ivuxolimab. The source is an adult with an advanced solid tumor such as melanoma, head and neck, liver or kidney cancer. The CDR3 is CASSLKASGGFSYNEQFF. In DNA, the CDR3 is TGTGCCAGCAGTTTAAAGGCTAGCGGGGGGTTTTCCTACAATGAGCAGTTCTTC.